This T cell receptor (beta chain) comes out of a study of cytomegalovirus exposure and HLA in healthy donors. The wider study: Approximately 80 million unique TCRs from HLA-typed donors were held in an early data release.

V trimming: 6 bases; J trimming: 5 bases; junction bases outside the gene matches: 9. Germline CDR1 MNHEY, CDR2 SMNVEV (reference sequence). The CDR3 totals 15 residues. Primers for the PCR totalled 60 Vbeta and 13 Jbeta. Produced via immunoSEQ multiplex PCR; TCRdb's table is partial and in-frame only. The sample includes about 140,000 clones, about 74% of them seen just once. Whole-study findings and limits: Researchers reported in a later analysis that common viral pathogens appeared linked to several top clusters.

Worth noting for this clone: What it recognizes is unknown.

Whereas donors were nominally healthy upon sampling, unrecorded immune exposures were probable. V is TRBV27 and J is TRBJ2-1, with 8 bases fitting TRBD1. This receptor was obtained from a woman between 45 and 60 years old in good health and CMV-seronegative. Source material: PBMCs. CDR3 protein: CASRLGQGVHNEQFF. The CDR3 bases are TGTGCCAGCAGGCTCGGACAGGGTGTTCACAATGAGCAGTTCTTC.